This note documents a single T cell receptor (beta chain) sequence. The antigen remains unidentified. The source of the sample is a study of cytomegalovirus exposure and HLA in healthy donors. Notes on the study in general: Most of the TCR beta V segments (in an earlier analysis) were productive either about 87% or about 30% of the time. A list of 164 TCR beta chains associated with cytomegalovirus was given. The classifier was said to identify cytomegalovirus status with high specificity and sensitivity.

With 60 Vbeta and 13 Jbeta primers, the PCR was carried out. Assay: immunoSEQ multiplex PCR; the TCRdb copy retains only in-frame clones and omits some. The table records about 170,000 clones, roughly 80% of them present only once. The ends lost 2 bases at V and 8 bases at J; junction bases unmatched: 6. Germline assignment: CDR1 SGDLS and CDR2 YYNGEE. The CDR3 contains 14 residues. This rearrangement joins TRBV9 to TRBJ1-4, with 7 bases matching TRBD1. This TCR derives from a female donor in good health and CMV-seronegative. The sequenced sample was PBMCs. The CDR3 region has the DNA TGTGCCAGCAGCGTGCCCGGGACAGAGGAAAAACTGTTTTTT. This encodes CASSVPGTEEKLFF. The variable domain in full, with the rest retrieved from reference TRBV9 and TRBJ1-4, is DSGVTQTPKHLITATGQRVTLRCSPRSGDLSVYWYQQSLDQGLQFLIQYYNGEERAKGNILERFSAQQFPDLHSELNLSSLELGDSALYFCASSVPGTEEKLFFGSGTQLSVL.